Sequencing of this T cell receptor (beta chain) was carried out in a study of blood T cell repertoires in COVID-19. Study-level information: Sites across the United States, Italy and Spain contributed samples from acute and convalescent COVID-19.

The germline CDR1 and CDR2 sequences are LNHDA and SQIVND (reference sequence). V gave up 6 bases and J gave up 1 base, with 7 bases separating them. The length of the CDR3 is 13 residues. Authors' analysis steps: Amplified reference gene primers provided the basis for estimating nucleated cell counts. The protocol was immunoSEQ multiplex PCR, while the TCRdb copy is restricted to in-frame clones and leaves out a portion. The DNA gave D and trimming, while V, J and clone size come from that table. The profile covers tens of thousands of clones, with approximately 90% appearing a single time and 13% taken by the ten largest.

The sequence was collected from a man aged 80 or over with acute or convalescent COVID-19. Sequencing input: peripheral blood. This chain links TRBV19 with TRBJ1-3, with D hard to call. The CDR3 DNA sequence: TGTGCCAGTAGCCCGACTTCTGGAAACACCATATATTTT. This sequence encodes CASSPTSGNTIYF.